This T cell receptor beta chain originates from a study of human T cells and chemical hapten exposure. TCRdb itself ran the RACE reads through MiXCR, one entry per CDR3 protein. The sample records around 99,000 distinct CDR3 sequences, approximately 11% being singletons. This clonotype was recorded a few times. CDR3 size: 14 residues. Germline-derived CDR1 and CDR2 are LGHNA and YSLEER. Trimming stripped 4 bases from V and 4 bases from J, with 14 bases between. Time point defined: patch test 2, 6 weeks after DPC sensitization. Treatment noted: therapeutic diphenylcyclopropenone sensitization with weekly scalp DPC.

V gene TRBV4-3 combines with J gene TRBJ2-7; D unclear. Specimen: whole blood, collected in connection with sensitization to the hapten diphenylcyclopropenone (DPC). This TCR was recovered from a middle-aged man with alopecia areata. Some clones in this sample may be carry-over from other donors' samples. For the CDR3, the DNA is TGCGCCAGCAGCCCTGGCCTCGGCCCTTACGAGCAGTACTTC. Translation: CASSPGLGPYEQYF.